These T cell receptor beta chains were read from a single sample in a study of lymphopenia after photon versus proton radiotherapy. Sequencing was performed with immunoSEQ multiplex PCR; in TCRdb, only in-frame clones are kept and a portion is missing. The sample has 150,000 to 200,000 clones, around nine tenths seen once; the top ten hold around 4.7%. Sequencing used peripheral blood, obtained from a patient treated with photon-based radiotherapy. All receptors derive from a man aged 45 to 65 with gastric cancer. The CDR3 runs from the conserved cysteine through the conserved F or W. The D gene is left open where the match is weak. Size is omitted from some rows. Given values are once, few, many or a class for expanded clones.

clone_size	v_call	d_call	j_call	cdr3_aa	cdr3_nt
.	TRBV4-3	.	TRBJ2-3	CASRASSAGPTHTQYF	TGCGCCAGCAGGGCCTCATCAGCGGGCCCAACCCATACGCAGTATTTT
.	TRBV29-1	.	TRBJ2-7	CSVAGRAGYEQYF	TGCAGCGTCGCAGGCCGCGCTGGGTACGAGCAGTACTTC
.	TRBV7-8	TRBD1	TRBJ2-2	CASSLVGTGGTGELFF	TGTGCCAGCAGCTTAGTCGGGACAGGTGGCACCGGGGAGCTGTTTTTT
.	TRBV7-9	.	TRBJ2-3	CASSNTRGLSTDTQYF	TGTGCCAGCAGCAACACCAGGGGTCTGAGCACAGATACGCAGTATTTT
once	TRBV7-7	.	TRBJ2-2	CASSLDYNTGELFF	TGTGCCAGCAGCTTAGACTATAACACCGGGGAGCTGTTTTTT
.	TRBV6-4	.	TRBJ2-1	CASSLTPSSYNEQFF	TGTGCCAGCAGTTTGACTCCGTCCTCCTACAATGAGCAGTTCTTC
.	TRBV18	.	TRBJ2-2	CASSPGQTRNTGELFF	TGTGCCAGCTCACCCGGACAAACCCGAAACACCGGGGAGCTGTTTTTT
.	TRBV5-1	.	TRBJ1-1	CASSLNLLNTEAFF	TGCGCCAGCAGCTTGAACCTCTTGAACACTGAAGCTTTCTTT
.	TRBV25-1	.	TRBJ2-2	CASSESTGELFF	TGTGCCAGCAGTGAATCGACCGGGGAGCTGTTTTTT
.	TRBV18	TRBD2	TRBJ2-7	CASSPLREGSIEQYF	TGTGCCAGCTCACCACTACGGGAGGGGTCAATTGAGCAGTACTTC
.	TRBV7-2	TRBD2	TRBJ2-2	CASRLGLAGGSTGELFF	TGTGCCAGCAGACTAGGACTAGCGGGAGGGAGCACCGGGGAGCTGTTTTTT
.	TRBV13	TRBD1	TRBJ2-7	CASSLTLSGQVMSEQYF	TGTGCCAGCAGCTTAACTCTATCGGGACAGGTGATGAGCGAGCAGTACTTC
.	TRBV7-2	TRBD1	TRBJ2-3	CASSSPTGGIDTQYF	TGTGCCAGCAGCTCCCCGACAGGGGGGATTGATACGCAGTATTTT
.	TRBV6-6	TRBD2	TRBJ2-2	CASSYGAGGNTGELFF	TGTGCCAGCAGTTACGGAGCGGGAGGGAACACCGGGGAGCTGTTTTTT
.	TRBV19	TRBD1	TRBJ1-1	CASGTGSTEAFF	TGTGCCAGTGGGACAGGGAGCACTGAAGCTTTCTTT
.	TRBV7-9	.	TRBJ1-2	CASSLNGRAGDGYTF	TGTGCCAGCAGCCTAAATGGACGGGCCGGGGATGGCTACACCTTC
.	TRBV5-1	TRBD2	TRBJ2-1	CASSFKYGTSGYNEQFF	TGCGCCAGCAGCTTCAAATACGGGACTAGCGGATACAATGAGCAGTTCTTC
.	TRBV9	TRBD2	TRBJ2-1	CASSLGGTSGANEQFF	TGTGCCAGCAGCCTAGGGGGGACTAGCGGGGCCAATGAGCAGTTCTTC
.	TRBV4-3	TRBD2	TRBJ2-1	CASSQQTSGSQYNEQFF	TGCGCCAGCAGCCAGCAGACTAGCGGGAGCCAATACAATGAGCAGTTCTTC
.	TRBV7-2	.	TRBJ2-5	CASSLVETQYF	TGTGCCAGCAGCTTAGTTGAGACCCAGTACTTC
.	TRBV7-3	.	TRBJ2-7	CASSSTYEQYF	TGTGCCAGCAGCTCCACCTACGAGCAGTACTTC
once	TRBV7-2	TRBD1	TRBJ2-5	CASSPNRGKQETQYF	TGTGCCAGCAGTCCAAACAGGGGGAAGCAAGAGACCCAGTACTTC
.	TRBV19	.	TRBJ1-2	CASSIGPGQEVLYGYTF	TGTGCCAGTAGTATAGGCCCCGGGCAGGAAGTCCTCTATGGCTACACCTTC
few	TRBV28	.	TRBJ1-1	CASSLATSYGAFF	TGTGCCAGCAGTCTCGCCACCTCCTACGGAGCTTTCTTT
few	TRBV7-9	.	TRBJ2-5	CASSLYEIQETQYF	TGTGCCAGCAGCTTATATGAAATCCAAGAGACCCAGTACTTC